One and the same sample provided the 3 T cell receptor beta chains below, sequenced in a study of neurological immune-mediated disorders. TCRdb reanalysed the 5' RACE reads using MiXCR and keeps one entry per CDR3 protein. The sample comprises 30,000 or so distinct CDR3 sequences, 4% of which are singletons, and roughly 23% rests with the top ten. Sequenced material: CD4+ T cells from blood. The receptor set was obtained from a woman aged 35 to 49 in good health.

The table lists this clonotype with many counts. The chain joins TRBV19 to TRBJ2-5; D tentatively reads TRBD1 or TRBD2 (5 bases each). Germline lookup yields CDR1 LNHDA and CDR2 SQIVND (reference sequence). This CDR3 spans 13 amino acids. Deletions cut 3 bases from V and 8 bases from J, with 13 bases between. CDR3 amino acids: CASSIGGGSTQYF. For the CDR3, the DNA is TGTGCCAGTAGTATTGGGGGTGGGAGCACCCAGTACTTC.

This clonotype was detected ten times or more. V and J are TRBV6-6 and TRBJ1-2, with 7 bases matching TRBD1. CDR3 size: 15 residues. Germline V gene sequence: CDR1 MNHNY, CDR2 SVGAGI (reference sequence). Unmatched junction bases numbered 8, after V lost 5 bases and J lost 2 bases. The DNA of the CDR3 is TGTGCCAGCAGTGAACCGGGACAGATCAACTATGGCTACACCTTC. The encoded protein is CASSEPGQINYGYTF.

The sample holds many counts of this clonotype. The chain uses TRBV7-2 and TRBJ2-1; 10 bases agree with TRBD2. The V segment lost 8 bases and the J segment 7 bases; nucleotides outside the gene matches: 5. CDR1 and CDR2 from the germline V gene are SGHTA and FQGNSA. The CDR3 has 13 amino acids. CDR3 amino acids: CASERGGRNEQFF. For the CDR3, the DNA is TGTGCCAGCGAGCGGGGGGGCCGGAATGAGCAGTTCTTC. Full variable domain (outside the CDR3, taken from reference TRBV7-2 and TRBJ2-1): GAGVSQSPSNKVTEKGKDVELRCDPISGHTALYWYRQSLGQGLEFLIYFQGNSAPDKSGLPSDRFSAERTGGSVSTLTIQRTQQEDSAVYLCASERGGRNEQFFGPGTRLTVL.